The table lists the clone carrying this T cell receptor beta chain with a few counts. No antigen is known for it. TCRdb re-called the 5' RACE reads through MiXCR, storing one row per CDR3 protein. The sample lists some 350,000 distinct CDR3 sequences; 10% to 15% were seen once. The CDR3 contains 16 residues. Trimming took 0 bases from V and 1 from J, leaving 12 bases between them. From germline, CDR1 is LGHDT and CDR2 YNNKEL (reference sequence). This entry is derived from a study of T-cell memory formation after mild COVID-19. Background on the study: TCR clusters were mostly donor specific. Regarding the study as a whole: CD4/CD8 balance characterized clones contracting day 15 to 85, and CD4+ skew characterized later expanders. SARS-CoV-2 specificity of second-wave clones peaking day 37 was unconfirmed. Detection of some responders pre-infection suggested pre-existing cross-reactive memory T cells participated.

The source material was PBMCs or a T cell subset sorted from them (not recorded which). This clonotype originated in a man in his late teens or twenties who had mild COVID-19 (a few samples of this study predate the infection). Cell type and time point are not known. The chain links TRBV3-1 to TRBJ2-5; D is perhaps TRBD2 (5 bases). The CDR3 region has the DNA TGTGCCAGCAGCCAAGAAGGAGGCGGGCTCCAAGAGACCCAGTACTTC. Its translation is CASSQEGGGLQETQYF.